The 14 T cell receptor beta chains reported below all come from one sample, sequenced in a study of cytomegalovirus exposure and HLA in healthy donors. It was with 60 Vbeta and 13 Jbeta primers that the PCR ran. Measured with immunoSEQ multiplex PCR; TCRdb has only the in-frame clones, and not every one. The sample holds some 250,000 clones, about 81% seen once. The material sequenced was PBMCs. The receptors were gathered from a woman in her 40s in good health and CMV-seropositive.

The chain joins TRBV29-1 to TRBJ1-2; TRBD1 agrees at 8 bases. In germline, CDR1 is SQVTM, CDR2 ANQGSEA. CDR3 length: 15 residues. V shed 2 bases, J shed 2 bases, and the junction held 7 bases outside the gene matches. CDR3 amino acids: CSVESVAGGNYGYTF. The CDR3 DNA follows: TGCAGCGTTGAAAGTGTGGCAGGGGGCAACTATGGCTACACCTTC.

In DNA form, the CDR3 reads TGTGCCAGCTCACAGGGGACAGACTCTGGGGCCAACGTCCTGACTTTC. Amino acids: CASSQGTDSGANVLTF. The genes are TRBV18 and TRBJ2-6, with TRBD1 matching over 7 bases. Trimming at V came to 4 bases and at J to 0 bases, leaving 3 bases not matched to a gene. Germline CDR1 reads KGHSH; CDR2 reads LQKENI. CDR3 length equals 16 residues. The full variable domain, rest sourced from reference TRBV18 and TRBJ2-6, is NAGVMQNPRHLVRRRGQEARLRCSPMKGHSHVYWYRQLPEEGLKFMVYLQKENIIDESGMPKERFSAEFPKEGPSILRIQQVVRGDSAAYFCASSQGTDSGANVLTFGAGSRLTVL.

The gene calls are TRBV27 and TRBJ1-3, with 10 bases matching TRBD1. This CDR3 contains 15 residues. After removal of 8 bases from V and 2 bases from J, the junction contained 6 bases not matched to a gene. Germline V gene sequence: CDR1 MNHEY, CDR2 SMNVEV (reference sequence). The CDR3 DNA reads TGTGCCAGCCCCGACAGGGGGCCACCTGGAAACACCATATATTTT. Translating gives CASPDRGPPGNTIYF.

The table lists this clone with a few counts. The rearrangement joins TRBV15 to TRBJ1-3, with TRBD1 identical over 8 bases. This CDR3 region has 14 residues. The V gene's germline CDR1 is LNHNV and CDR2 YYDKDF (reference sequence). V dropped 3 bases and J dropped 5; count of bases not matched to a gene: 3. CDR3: CATSSGQGRNTIYF. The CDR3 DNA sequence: TGTGCCACCAGCAGTGGACAGGGTAGAAACACCATATATTTT.

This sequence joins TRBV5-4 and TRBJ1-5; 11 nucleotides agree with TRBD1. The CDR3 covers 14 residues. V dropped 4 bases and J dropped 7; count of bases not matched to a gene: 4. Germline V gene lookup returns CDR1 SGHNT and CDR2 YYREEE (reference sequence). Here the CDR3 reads CASSAGQGEQPQHF. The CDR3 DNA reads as TGTGCCAGCAGCGCGGGACAGGGGGAGCAGCCCCAGCATTTT.

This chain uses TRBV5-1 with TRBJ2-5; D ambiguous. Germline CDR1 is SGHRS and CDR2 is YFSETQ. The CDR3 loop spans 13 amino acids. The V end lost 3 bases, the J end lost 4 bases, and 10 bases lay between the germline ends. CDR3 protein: CASSSEWLETQYF. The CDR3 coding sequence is TGCGCCAGCAGCTCCGAGTGGTTAGAGACCCAGTACTTC.

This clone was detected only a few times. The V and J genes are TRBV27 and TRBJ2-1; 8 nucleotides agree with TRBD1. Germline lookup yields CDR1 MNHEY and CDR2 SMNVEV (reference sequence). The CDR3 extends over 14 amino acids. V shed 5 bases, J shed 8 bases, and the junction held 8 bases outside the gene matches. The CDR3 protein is CASSKYRGADEQFF. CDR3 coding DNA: TGTGCCAGCAGTAAATACAGGGGGGCGGATGAGCAGTTCTTC.

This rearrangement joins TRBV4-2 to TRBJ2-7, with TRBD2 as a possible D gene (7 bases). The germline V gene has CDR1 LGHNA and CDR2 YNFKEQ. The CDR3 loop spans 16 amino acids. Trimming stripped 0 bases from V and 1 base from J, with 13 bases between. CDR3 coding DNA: TGTGCCAGCAGCCAAGAAGAGGGGGGGCCTTCCTACGAGCAGTACTTC. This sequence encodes CASSQEEGGPSYEQYF.

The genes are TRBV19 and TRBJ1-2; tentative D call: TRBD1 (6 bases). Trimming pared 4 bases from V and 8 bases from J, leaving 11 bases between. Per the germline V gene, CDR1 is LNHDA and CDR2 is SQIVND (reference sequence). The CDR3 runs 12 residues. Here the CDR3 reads CASSTRGGGYTF. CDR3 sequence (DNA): TGTGCCAGTAGTACCAGGGGTGGCGGCTACACCTTC.

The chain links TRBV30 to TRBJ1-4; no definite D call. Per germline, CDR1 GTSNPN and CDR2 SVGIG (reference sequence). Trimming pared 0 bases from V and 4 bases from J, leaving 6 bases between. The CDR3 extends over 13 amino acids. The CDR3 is CAWSVQLNEKLFF. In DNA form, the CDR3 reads TGTGCCTGGAGTGTACAGCTTAATGAAAAACTGTTTTTT.

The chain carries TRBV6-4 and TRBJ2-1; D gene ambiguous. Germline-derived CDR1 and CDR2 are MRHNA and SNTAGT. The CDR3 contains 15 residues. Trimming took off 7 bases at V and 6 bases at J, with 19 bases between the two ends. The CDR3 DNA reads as TGTGCCAGCATGAAGGATGACTCAGCGCCCAATGAGCAGTTCTTC. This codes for CASMKDDSAPNEQFF.

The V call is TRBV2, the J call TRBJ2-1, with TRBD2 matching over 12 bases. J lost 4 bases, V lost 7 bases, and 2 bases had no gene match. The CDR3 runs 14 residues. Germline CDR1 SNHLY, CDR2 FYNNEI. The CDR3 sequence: CASTGLAGYNEQFF. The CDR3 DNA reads TGTGCCAGCACCGGACTAGCGGGGTACAATGAGCAGTTCTTC.

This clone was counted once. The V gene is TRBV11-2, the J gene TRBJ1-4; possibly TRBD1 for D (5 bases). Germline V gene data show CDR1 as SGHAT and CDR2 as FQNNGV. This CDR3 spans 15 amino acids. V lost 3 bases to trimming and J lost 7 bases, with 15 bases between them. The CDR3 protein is CASSFSGGGGEKLFF. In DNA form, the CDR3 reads TGTGCCAGCAGCTTCTCTGGGGGAGGTGGTGAAAAACTGTTTTTT. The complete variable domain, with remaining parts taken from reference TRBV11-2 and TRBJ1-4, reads EAGVAQSPRYKIIEKRQSVAFWCNPISGHATLYWYQQILGQGPKLLIQFQNNGVVDDSQLPKDRFSAERLKGVDSTLKIQPAKLEDSAVYLCASSFSGGGGEKLFFGSGTQLSVL.

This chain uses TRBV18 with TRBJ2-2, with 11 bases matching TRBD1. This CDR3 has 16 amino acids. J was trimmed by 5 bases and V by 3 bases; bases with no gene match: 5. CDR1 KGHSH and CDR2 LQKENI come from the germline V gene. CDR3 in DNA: TGTGCCAGCTCACCTCTTGGACAGGGGGCAACCGGGGAGCTGTTTTTT. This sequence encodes CASSPLGQGATGELFF.